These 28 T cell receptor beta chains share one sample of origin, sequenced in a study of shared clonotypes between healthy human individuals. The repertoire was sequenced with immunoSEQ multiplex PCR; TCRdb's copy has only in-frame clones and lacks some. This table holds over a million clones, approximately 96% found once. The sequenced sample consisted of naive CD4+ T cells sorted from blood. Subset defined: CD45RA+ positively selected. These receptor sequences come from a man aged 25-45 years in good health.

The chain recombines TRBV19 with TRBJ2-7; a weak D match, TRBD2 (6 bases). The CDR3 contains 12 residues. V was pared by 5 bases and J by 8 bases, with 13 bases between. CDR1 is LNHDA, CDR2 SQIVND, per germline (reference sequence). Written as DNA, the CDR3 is TGTGCCAGTAGTCCGGATACTAGCAAGCAGTACTTC. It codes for CASSPDTSKQYF.

DNA for the CDR3: TGTGCCAGCAGAAAGGGGGGATCAACTAATGAAAAACTGTTTTTT. Amino acid sequence: CASRKGGSTNEKLFF. This chain joins TRBV2 and TRBJ1-4; D is perhaps TRBD1 (6 bases). Deletions cut 6 bases from V and 0 bases from J, with 11 bases between. Per the germline V gene, CDR1 is SNHLY and CDR2 is FYNNEI. The CDR3 totals 15 residues. The full variable domain, in which reference TRBV2 and TRBJ1-4 provide the parts outside the CDR3, is EPEVTQTPSHQVTQMGQEVILRCVPISNHLYFYWYRQILGQKVEFLVSFYNNEISEKSEIFDDQFSVERPDGSNFTLKIRSTKLEDSAMYFCASRKGGSTNEKLFFGSGTQLSVL.

CDR3 in amino acids: CASSPTGDPGANVLTF. In DNA form, the CDR3 reads TGCGCCAGCAGCCCGACAGGGGATCCGGGGGCCAACGTCCTGACTTTC. The rearrangement joins TRBV5-1 to TRBJ2-6; 8 bases agree with TRBD1. Germline V gene data show CDR1 as SGHRS and CDR2 as YFSETQ. The CDR3 covers 16 residues. J was trimmed by 4 bases and V by 4 bases; bases with no gene match: 7.

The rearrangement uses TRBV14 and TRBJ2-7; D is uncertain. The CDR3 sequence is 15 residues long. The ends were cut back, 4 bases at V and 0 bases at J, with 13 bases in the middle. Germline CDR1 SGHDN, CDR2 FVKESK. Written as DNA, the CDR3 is TGTGCCAGCAGCCCTATAACCCGGAGCTCCTACGAGCAGTACTTC. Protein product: CASSPITRSSYEQYF.

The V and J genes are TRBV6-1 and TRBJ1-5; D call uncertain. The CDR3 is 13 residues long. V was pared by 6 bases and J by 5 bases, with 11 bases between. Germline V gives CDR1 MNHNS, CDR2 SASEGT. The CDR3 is CASRRQAHQPQHF. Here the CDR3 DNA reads TGTGCCAGCAGGCGGCAGGCGCATCAGCCCCAGCATTTT.

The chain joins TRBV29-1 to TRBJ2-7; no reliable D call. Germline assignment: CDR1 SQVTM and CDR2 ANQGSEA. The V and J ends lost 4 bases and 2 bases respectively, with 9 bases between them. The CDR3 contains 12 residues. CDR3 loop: CSVGGFTYEQYF. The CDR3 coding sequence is TGCAGCGTTGGAGGTTTTACCTACGAGCAGTACTTC.

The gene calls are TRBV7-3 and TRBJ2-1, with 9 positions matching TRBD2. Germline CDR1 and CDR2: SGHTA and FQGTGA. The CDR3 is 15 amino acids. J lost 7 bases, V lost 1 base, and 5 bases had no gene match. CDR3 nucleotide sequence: TGTGCCAGCAGCTTAATTAGCGGGAGTGGGAATGAGCAGTTCTTC. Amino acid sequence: CASSLISGSGNEQFF.

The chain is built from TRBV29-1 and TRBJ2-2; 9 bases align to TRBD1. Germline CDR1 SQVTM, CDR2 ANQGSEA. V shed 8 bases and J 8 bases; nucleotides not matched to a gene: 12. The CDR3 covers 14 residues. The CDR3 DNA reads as TGCAGCCAGGTAGGGGACAGGGCCAGGGGGGAGCTGTTTTTT. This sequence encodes CSQVGDRARGELFF.

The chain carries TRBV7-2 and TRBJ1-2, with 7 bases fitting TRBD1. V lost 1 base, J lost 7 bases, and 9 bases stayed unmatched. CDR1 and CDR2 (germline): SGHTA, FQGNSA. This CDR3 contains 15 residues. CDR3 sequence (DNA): TGTGCCAGCAGCTTAGAGGGGACAGACTGGGTTGGCTACACCTTC. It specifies CASSLEGTDWVGYTF.

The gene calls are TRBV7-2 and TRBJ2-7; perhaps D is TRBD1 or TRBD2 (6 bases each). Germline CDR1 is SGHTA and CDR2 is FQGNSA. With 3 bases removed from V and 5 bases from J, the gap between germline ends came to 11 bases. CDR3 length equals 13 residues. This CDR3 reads CASSFGGVDEQYF. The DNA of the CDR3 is TGTGCCAGCAGCTTCGGGGGCGTCGACGAGCAGTACTTC.

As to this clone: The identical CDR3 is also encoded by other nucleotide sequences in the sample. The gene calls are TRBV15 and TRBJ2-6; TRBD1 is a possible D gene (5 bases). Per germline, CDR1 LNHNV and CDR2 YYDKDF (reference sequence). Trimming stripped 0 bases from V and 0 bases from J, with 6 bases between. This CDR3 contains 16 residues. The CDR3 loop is CATSRDRGSGANVLTF. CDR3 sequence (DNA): TGTGCCACCAGCAGAGATAGGGGCTCTGGGGCCAACGTCCTGACTTTC.

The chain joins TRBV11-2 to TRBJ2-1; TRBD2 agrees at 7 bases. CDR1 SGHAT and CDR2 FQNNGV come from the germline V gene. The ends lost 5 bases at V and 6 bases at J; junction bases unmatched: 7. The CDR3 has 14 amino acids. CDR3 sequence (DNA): TGTGCCAGCAGCCGGACTAGAGGATCCAATGAGCAGTTCTTC. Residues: CASSRTRGSNEQFF.

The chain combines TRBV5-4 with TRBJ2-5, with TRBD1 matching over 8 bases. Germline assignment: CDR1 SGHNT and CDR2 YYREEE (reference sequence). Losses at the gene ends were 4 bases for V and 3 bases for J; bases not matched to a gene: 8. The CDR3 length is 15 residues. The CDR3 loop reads CASSGIQGGKETQYF. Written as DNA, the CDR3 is TGTGCCAGCAGCGGTATACAGGGGGGCAAAGAGACCCAGTACTTC.

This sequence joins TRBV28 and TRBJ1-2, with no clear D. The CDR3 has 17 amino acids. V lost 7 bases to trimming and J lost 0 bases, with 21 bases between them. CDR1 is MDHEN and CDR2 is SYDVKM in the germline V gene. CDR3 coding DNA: TGTGCCAGCACCCCCCCTGGTTGGCAGAAAGCTAACTATGGCTACACCTTC. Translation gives CASTPPGWQKANYGYTF.

DNA of the CDR3: TGTGCCTGGAGTTTCTACCGGACTAGCGGGAGCGACAATGAGCAGTTCTTC. Translating gives CAWSFYRTSGSDNEQFF. This rearrangement joins TRBV30 to TRBJ2-1, with 13 bases lining up with TRBD2. The CDR3 is made up of 17 amino acids. CDR1 GTSNPN and CDR2 SVGIG come from the germline V gene (reference sequence). J gave up 5 bases and V 2 bases, and 9 bases lay outside the gene matches.

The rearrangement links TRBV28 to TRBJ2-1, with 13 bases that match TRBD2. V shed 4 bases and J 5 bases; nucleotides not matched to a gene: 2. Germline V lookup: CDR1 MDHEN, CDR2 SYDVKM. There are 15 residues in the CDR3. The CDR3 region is CASSSTSGRNNEQFF. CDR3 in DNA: TGTGCCAGCAGTTCGACTAGCGGGAGGAACAATGAGCAGTTCTTC.

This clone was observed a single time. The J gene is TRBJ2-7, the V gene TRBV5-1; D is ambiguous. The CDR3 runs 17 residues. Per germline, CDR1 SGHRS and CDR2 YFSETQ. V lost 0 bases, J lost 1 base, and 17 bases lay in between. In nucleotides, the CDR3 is TGCGCCAGCAGCTTGGTAGTGTGGGGTTCCAAATCCTACGAGCAGTACTTC. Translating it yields CASSLVVWGSKSYEQYF.

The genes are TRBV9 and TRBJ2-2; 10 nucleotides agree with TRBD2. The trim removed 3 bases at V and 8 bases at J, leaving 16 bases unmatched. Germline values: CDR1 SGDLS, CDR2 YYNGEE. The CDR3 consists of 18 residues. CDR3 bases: TGTGCCAGCAGCGACCCACTCAGAAGCGGGAGGGCCTCTGGGGAGCTGTTTTTT. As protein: CASSDPLRSGRASGELFF.

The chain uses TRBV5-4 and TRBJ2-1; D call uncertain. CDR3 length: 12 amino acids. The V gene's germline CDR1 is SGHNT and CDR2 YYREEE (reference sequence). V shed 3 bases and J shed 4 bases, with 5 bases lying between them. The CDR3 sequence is CASSSEYNEQFF. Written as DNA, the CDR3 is TGTGCCAGCAGCTCGGAGTACAATGAGCAGTTCTTC.

This CDR3 is CAIRRGGERASGTSSTDTQYF. CDR3 nucleotides: TGTGCCATCAGGCGGGGGGGTGAAAGGGCTAGCGGGACGTCCAGTACAGATACGCAGTATTTT. The rearrangement links TRBV10-3 to TRBJ2-3; the match to TRBD2 covers 9 bases. CDR1 and CDR2 from the germline V gene are ENHRY and SYGVKD. V trimming: 6 bases; J trimming: 3 bases; junction bases outside the gene matches: 25. There are 21 residues in the CDR3.

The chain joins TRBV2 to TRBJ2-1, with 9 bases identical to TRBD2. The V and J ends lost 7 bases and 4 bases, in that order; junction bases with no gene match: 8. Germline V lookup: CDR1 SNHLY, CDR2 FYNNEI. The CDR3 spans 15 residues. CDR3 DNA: TGTGCCAGCATTCCAGCGGGAGGCTTATACAATGAGCAGTTCTTC. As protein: CASIPAGGLYNEQFF. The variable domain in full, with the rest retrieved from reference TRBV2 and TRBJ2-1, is EPEVTQTPSHQVTQMGQEVILRCVPISNHLYFYWYRQILGQKVEFLVSFYNNEISEKSEIFDDQFSVERPDGSNFTLKIRSTKLEDSAMYFCASIPAGGLYNEQFFGPGTRLTVL.

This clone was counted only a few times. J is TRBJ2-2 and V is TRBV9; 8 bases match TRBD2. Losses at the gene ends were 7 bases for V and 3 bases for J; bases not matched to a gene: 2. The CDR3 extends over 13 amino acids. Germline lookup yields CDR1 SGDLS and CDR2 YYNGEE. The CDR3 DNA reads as TGTGCCAGCGTTAGCGGGGACACCGGGGAGCTGTTTTTT. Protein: CASVSGDTGELFF. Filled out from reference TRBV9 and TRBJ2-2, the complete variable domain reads DSGVTQTPKHLITATGQRVTLRCSPRSGDLSVYWYQQSLDQGLQFLIQYYNGEERAKGNILERFSAQQFPDLHSELNLSSLELGDSALYFCASVSGDTGELFFGEGSRLTVL.

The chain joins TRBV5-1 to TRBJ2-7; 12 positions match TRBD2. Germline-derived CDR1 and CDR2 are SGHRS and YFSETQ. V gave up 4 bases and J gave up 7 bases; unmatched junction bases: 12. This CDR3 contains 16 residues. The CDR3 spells CASSMTSGSYSGEQYF. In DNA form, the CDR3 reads TGCGCCAGCAGCATGACTAGCGGGAGTTATTCTGGTGAGCAGTACTTC.

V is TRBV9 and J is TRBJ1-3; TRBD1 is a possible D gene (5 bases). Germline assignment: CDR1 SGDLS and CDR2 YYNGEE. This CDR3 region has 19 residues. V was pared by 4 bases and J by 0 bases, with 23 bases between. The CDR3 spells CASSPRPEGPSFSGNTIYF. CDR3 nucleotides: TGTGCCAGCAGCCCCCGACCCGAGGGACCGAGTTTCTCTGGAAACACCATATATTTT.

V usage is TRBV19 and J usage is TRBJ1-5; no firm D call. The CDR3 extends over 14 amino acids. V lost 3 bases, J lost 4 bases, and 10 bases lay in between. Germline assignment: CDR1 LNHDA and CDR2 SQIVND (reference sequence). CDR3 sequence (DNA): TGTGCCAGTAGTATCTCATCCGGAAATCAGCCCCAGCATTTT. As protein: CASSISSGNQPQHF.

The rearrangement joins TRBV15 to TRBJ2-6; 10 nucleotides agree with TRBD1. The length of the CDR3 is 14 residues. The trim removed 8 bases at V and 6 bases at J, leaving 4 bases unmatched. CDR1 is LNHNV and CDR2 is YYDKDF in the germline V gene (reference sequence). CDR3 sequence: CATRDRGEANVLTF. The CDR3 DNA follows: TGTGCCACCCGGGACAGGGGCGAGGCCAACGTCCTGACTTTC.

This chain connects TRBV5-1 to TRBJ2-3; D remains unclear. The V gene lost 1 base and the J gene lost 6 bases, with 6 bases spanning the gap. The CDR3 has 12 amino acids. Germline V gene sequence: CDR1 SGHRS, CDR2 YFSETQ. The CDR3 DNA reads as TGCGCCAGCAGCTTGAGCGAGGATACGCAGTATTTT. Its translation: CASSLSEDTQYF.

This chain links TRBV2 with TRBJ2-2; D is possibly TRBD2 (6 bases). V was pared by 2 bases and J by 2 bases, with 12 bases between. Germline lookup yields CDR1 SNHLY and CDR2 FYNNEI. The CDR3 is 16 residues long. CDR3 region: CASSELTRPNTGELFF. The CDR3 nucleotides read TGTGCCAGCAGTGAACTGACTAGACCCAACACCGGGGAGCTGTTTTTT.